This T cell receptor beta chain derives from a study of blood T cell repertoires in COVID-19. Looking at the study overall: Collection of acute and convalescent COVID-19 samples took place in the United States, Italy and Spain. PBMCs, B-cell-depleted T cells, or T cells were the source of the cDNA or gDNA that made up the material.

The V end lost 2 bases, the J end lost 11 bases, and 22 bases lay between the germline ends. CDR3 size: 16 residues. Germline CDR1 is SGHVS and CDR2 is FQNEAQ. Data came from immunoSEQ multiplex PCR; TCRdb stores just in-frame clones and leaves some out. The data contain over 70,000 clones, over 60% of them singletons. The receptor comes from a woman older than 75 with active or convalescent COVID-19. The genes are TRBV7-8 and TRBJ1-5; D not resolved. Sequenced input: peripheral blood. The CDR3 protein is CASSLNRVSAAQAQHF. DNA for the CDR3: TGTGCCAGCAGCTTAAATCGGGTCTCGGCCGCTCAAGCCCAGCATTTT.